The next 24 T cell receptor beta chains were all read from a single sample in a study of T cells after yellow fever vaccination. TCRdb analysed the 5' RACE reads with MiXCR anew, one entry per CDR3 protein. This sample has fewer than 450,000 distinct CDR3 sequences; under 5% occur once, and the top ten carry 20% to 25%. The sample was PBMCs, taken 5 days after the yellow fever booster vaccination. The receptors come from a man younger than 35 who received the YFV17D yellow fever vaccine.

This clonotype was counted a few times. The rearrangement uses TRBV7-8 and TRBJ1-5; possible D gene TRBD1, 5 bases. The V gene's germline CDR1 is SGHVS and CDR2 FQNEAQ. Between the trimmed V and J ends, which lost 4 bases and 7 bases, there was a span of 17 bases. The CDR3 has 15 residues. In nucleotides, the CDR3 is TGTGCCAGCAGCTCCAGGGTTTTAATAGGCCAGCCCCAGCATTTT. Amino acids: CASSSRVLIGQPQHF.

A few counts support this clonotype. The rearrangement uses TRBV20-1 and TRBJ2-3; 8 positions match TRBD2. This CDR3 is 16 amino acids long. Germline assignment: CDR1 DFQATT and CDR2 SNEGSKA (reference sequence). The V segment lost 6 bases and the J segment 2 bases; nucleotides outside the gene matches: 13. CDR3 in amino acids: CSAPRPGGDTTDTQYF. In DNA, the CDR3 is TGCAGTGCCCCACGTCCCGGGGGGGACACCACAGATACGCAGTATTTT.

There are many counts of this clonotype. The J gene is TRBJ1-6, the V gene TRBV12-3 or TRBV12-4; D gene uncertain. The CDR3 consists of 14 residues. The V end was cut by 6 bases, the J end by 0 bases, with 6 bases between. The CDR3 protein is CASSVSSYNSPLHF. The CDR3 DNA reads as TGTGCCAGCAGCGTGAGCTCCTATAATTCACCCCTCCACTTT.

This clonotype was seen a handful of times. The chain is built from TRBV4-3 and TRBJ2-5; 9 positions agree with TRBD1. The germline gives CDR1 LGHNA, CDR2 YSLEER. With 3 bases clipped from V and 4 bases from J, the junction kept 12 bases outside the gene matches. This CDR3 contains 17 residues. CDR3 in DNA: TGCGCCAGCAGCCAGGGCGTGGGGACAGGGCGAGCAGAGACCCAGTACTTC. Translation gives CASSQGVGTGRAETQYF.

CDR3 sequence reads: CASSSRGAQYF. The CDR3 DNA follows: TGTGCCAGCAGTTCGAGGGGGGCCCAGTACTTC. The rearrangement links TRBV12-3 or TRBV12-4 to TRBJ2-5, with D possibly being TRBD1 or TRBD2 (6 bases each). This CDR3 contains 11 residues. Between the trimmed V and J ends, which lost 4 bases and 9 bases, there was a span of 9 bases.

V and J are TRBV28 and TRBJ2-7, with TRBD1 matching over 10 bases. V shed 4 bases and J 4 bases; nucleotides not matched to a gene: 7. This CDR3 spans 15 amino acids. Germline V CDR1 and CDR2: MDHEN, SYDVKM. For the CDR3, the DNA is TGTGCCAGCAGTTCTCCGACAGGGGGCGGGTACGAGCAGTACTTC. Its protein is CASSSPTGGGYEQYF.

The rearrangement joins TRBV5-1 to TRBJ2-1; 7 bases fit TRBD2. The CDR3 has 19 amino acids. Looked up from germline, CDR1 is SGHRS and CDR2 is YFSETQ. V lost 4 bases and J lost 5; bases outside the gene matches: 21. Here the CDR3 reads CASSPGLSGPSLVHNEQFF. The CDR3 nucleotides read TGCGCCAGCAGCCCGGGACTATCGGGCCCCTCGTTAGTGCACAATGAGCAGTTCTTC. The full variable domain, rest sourced from reference TRBV5-1 and TRBJ2-1, is KAGVTQTPRYLIKTRGQQVTLSCSPISGHRSVSWYQQTPGQGLQFLFEYFSETQRNKGNFPGRFSGRQFSNSRSEMNVSTLELGDSALYLCASSPGLSGPSLVHNEQFFGPGTRLTVL.

The genes are TRBV10-3 and TRBJ1-2; 7 bases match TRBD1. CDR3 size: 13 residues. Per germline, CDR1 ENHRY and CDR2 SYGVKD. With 6 bases clipped from V and 6 bases from J, the junction kept 7 bases outside the gene matches. The chain's CDR3 is CAIRGGTWDGYTF. CDR3 bases: TGTGCCATCAGAGGGGGCACATGGGATGGCTACACCTTC.

The chain links TRBV20-1 to TRBJ1-5, with D possibly TRBD1 on 5 matching bases. V was shortened by 6 bases and J by 6 bases, with 12 bases between the two germline ends. CDR3 size: 12 residues. Germline V gene sequence: CDR1 DFQATT, CDR2 SNEGSKA (reference sequence). This CDR3 is CSAGGFGQPQHF. The DNA for the CDR3 is TGCAGTGCCGGGGGATTCGGTCAGCCCCAGCATTTT.

In its sample, this clonotype was seen a few times. V usage is TRBV29-1 and J usage is TRBJ2-5; the D is unclear. CDR1 is SQVTM, CDR2 ANQGSEA, per germline. There are 12 residues in the CDR3. V lost 3 bases, J lost 0 bases, and 5 bases lay in between. The CDR3 DNA sequence: TGCAGCGTTGATCACTACCAAGAGACCCAGTACTTC. It translates to CSVDHYQETQYF. Combining the CDR3 with reference TRBV29-1 and TRBJ2-5 gives the whole variable domain SAVISQKPSRDICQRGTSLTIQCQVDSQVTMMFWYRQQPGQSLTLIATANQGSEATYESGFVIDKFPISRPNLTFSTLTVSNMSPEDSSIYLCSVDHYQETQYFGPGTRLLVL.

This clonotype was recorded at least ten times. The rearrangement uses TRBV14 and TRBJ2-1; tentatively, D is TRBD1 (6 bases). CDR1 SGHDN and CDR2 FVKESK come from the germline V gene. The CDR3 extends over 20 amino acids. With 4 bases removed from V and 0 bases from J, the gap between germline ends came to 25 bases. The CDR3 nucleotides read TGTGCCAGCAGCCTCCGACCCCAACGGGCAGGGGCGAACTCCTACAATGAGCAGTTCTTC. As protein: CASSLRPQRAGANSYNEQFF. Complete variable domain (other parts from reference TRBV14 and TRBJ2-1): EAGVTQFPSHSVIEKGQTVTLRCDPISGHDNLYWYRRVMGKEIKFLLHFVKESKQDESGMPNNRFLAERTGGTYSTLKVQPAELEDSGVYFCASSLRPQRAGANSYNEQFFGPGTRLTVL.

The V and J genes are TRBV12-3 or TRBV12-4 and TRBJ1-2; no firm D call. The CDR3 has 12 residues. Trimming cost V 2 bases and J 7 bases, with 8 bases left between them. CDR3 DNA sequence: TGTGCCAGCAGTTTACTAGGGAGTGGCTACACCTTC. Its translation is CASSLLGSGYTF.

This clonotype showed up many times. The V call is TRBV6-2 or TRBV6-3, the J call TRBJ2-1; perhaps TRBD2 as D (6 bases). The CDR3 runs to 13 residues. V lost 7 bases and J 4 bases, leaving 11 bases between the germline ends. Germline CDR1 reads MNHEY; CDR2 reads SVGEGT. This chain's CDR3 is CASTPDYYNEQFF. The CDR3 DNA sequence: TGTGCCAGCACCCCGGACTATTACAATGAGCAGTTCTTC.

This clonotype was detected a few times. The CDR3 coding sequence is TGCGCCACCCGATTTGGACTGAGCGGGGAGACCCAGTACTTC. This sequence encodes CATRFGLSGETQYF. The chain links TRBV5-1 to TRBJ2-5, with D tentatively TRBD2 (6 bases). Germline values: CDR1 SGHRS, CDR2 YFSETQ. V was pared by 9 bases and J by 5 bases, with 20 bases between. The CDR3 runs 14 residues.

This clonotype was observed many times. The V and J genes are TRBV28 and TRBJ2-7; 7 bases map to TRBD1. The trim removed 6 bases at V and 3 bases at J, leaving 11 bases unmatched. The CDR3 extends over 15 amino acids. Germline V lookup: CDR1 MDHEN, CDR2 SYDVKM. As DNA, the CDR3 is TGTGCCAGCAGCCTTCCCCGGACAGGAGGCTACGAGCAGTACTTC. Amino acids: CASSLPRTGGYEQYF.

The sample holds many counts of this clonotype. The J gene is TRBJ2-3, the V gene TRBV7-2; the match to TRBD1 covers 7 bases. Germline loops: CDR1 SGHTA, CDR2 FQGNSA. This CDR3 contains 16 residues. V shed 5 bases and J 1 base; nucleotides not matched to a gene: 9. The CDR3 DNA sequence: TGTGCCAGCAGCCCCACCTGGACAGGAGGCACAGATACGCAGTATTTT. Translated: CASSPTWTGGTDTQYF.

The genes are TRBV6-4 and TRBJ2-5; 8 positions match TRBD1. The CDR3 sequence is 14 residues long. Germline lookup yields CDR1 MRHNA and CDR2 SNTAGT. Trimming cost V 0 bases and J 4 bases; bases outside gene matches: 1. The CDR3 region has the DNA TGTGCCAGCAGTGACTCCAGGGGGCCAGAGACCCAGTACTTC. Amino acids: CASSDSRGPETQYF.

The chain links TRBV20-1 to TRBJ2-3; D ambiguous. CDR3 length equals 13 residues. The germline CDR1 and CDR2 sequences are DFQATT and SNEGSKA (reference sequence). V dropped 2 bases and J dropped 3 bases, with 9 bases sitting between them. This chain's CDR3 is CSARPPGTDTQYF. For the CDR3, the DNA is TGCAGTGCTAGACCCCCCGGGACAGATACGCAGTATTTT.

This clonotype was detected ten times or more. J is TRBJ2-6 and V is TRBV12-3 or TRBV12-4; D ambiguous. The CDR3 consists of 13 residues. V was trimmed by 6 bases and J by 4 bases, leaving 7 bases between them. The CDR3 sequence: CASSPAGANVLTF. The CDR3 DNA sequence: TGTGCCAGCAGCCCAGCCGGGGCCAACGTCCTGACTTTC.

V and J are TRBV9 and TRBJ1-6; D unresolved. CDR3 size: 14 residues. Germline V lookup: CDR1 SGDLS, CDR2 YYNGEE. Deletions cut 0 bases from V and 8 bases from J, with 9 bases between. CDR3 nucleotides: TGTGCCAGCAGCGTAGGAGGTTGGGATTCACCCCTCCACTTT. Translation: CASSVGGWDSPLHF.

This clonotype was found many times. The CDR3 reads CASRDNRDSPLHF. As DNA, the CDR3 is TGTGCCAGCAGAGATAACAGGGATTCACCCCTCCACTTT. The rearrangement uses TRBV2 and TRBJ1-6, with a tentative D call TRBD1 (6 bases). The CDR3 is made up of 13 amino acids. The V and J ends lost 6 bases and 8 bases respectively, with 11 bases between them. Germline CDR1 reads SNHLY; CDR2 reads FYNNEI.

This clonotype came up a few times. The chain is built from TRBV19 and TRBJ2-5, with D tentatively TRBD1 (6 bases). This CDR3 has 15 residues. V was cut by 5 bases and J by 4 bases, with 17 bases left in between. Germline V lookup: CDR1 LNHDA, CDR2 SQIVND (reference sequence). The CDR3: CASSPPYREGETQYF. CDR3 coding DNA: TGTGCCAGTAGTCCCCCGTACAGGGAAGGAGAGACCCAGTACTTC.

This clonotype was detected only a few times. The J gene is TRBJ1-2, the V gene TRBV14; tentatively, D is TRBD1 (5 bases). Germline CDR1 and CDR2: SGHDN and FVKESK. The CDR3 is made up of 13 amino acids. V lost 4 bases to trimming and J lost 6 bases, with 12 bases between them. The CDR3 nucleotides read TGTGCCAGCAGCCGACAGCCTAATAATGGCTACACCTTC. Its protein is CASSRQPNNGYTF.

This clonotype was seen at least ten times. This sequence joins TRBV28 and TRBJ2-7; TRBD1 is a possible D gene (8 bases). Per the germline V gene, CDR1 is MDHEN and CDR2 is SYDVKM. The CDR3 runs 14 residues. Deletions cut 8 bases from V and 7 bases from J, with 21 bases between. CDR3 in amino acids: CASGPAGRQGEQYF. CDR3 DNA sequence: TGTGCCAGCGGACCAGCGGGGAGACAGGGGGAGCAGTACTTC. The full variable domain, completed using reference TRBV28 and TRBJ2-7, is DVKVTQSSRYLVKRTGEKVFLECVQDMDHENMFWYRQDPGLGLRLIYFSYDVKMKEKGDIPEGYSVSREKKERFSLILESASTNQTSMYLCASGPAGRQGEQYFGPGTRLTVT.